This entry lists 14 T cell receptor beta chains sequenced from one sample in a study of cytomegalovirus exposure and HLA in healthy donors. 60 Vbeta and 13 Jbeta primers were used in PCR. Sequencing was performed with immunoSEQ multiplex PCR; in TCRdb, only in-frame clones are kept and a portion is missing. The sample consists of roughly 120,000 clones, around 70% of them appearing once. The specimen was PBMCs. Receptors were obtained from a man younger than 45 in good health and CMV-seropositive.

The chain carries TRBV30 and TRBJ1-4, with D tentatively TRBD1 (5 bases). The CDR3 is 17 residues long. Per germline, CDR1 GTSNPN and CDR2 SVGIG (reference sequence). V dropped 0 bases and J dropped 0 bases, with 14 bases sitting between them. Written as DNA, the CDR3 is TGTGCCTGGAGTGTACCCGGACACCCCGCAACTAATGAAAAACTGTTTTTT. This encodes CAWSVPGHPATNEKLFF.

The CDR3 DNA reads as TGTGCCACCGACCCCGGGACAGGGAATGAAAAACTGTTTTTT. Protein sequence: CATDPGTGNEKLFF. The rearrangement joins TRBV10-3 to TRBJ1-4; 9 bases fit TRBD1. The germline CDR1 and CDR2 sequences are ENHRY and SYGVKD. V was clipped by 10 bases and J by 5 bases; unmatched bases: 8. There are 14 residues in the CDR3.

This clone was observed a handful of times. The V call is TRBV9, the J call TRBJ2-5; TRBD2 might be the D (6 bases). V lost 0 bases and J 4 bases, leaving 16 bases between the germline ends. Germline V lookup: CDR1 SGDLS, CDR2 YYNGEE. The CDR3 covers 16 residues. CDR3 in amino acids: CASSVAGGEITETQYF. Here the CDR3 DNA reads TGTGCCAGCAGCGTAGCTGGAGGGGAAATTACAGAGACCCAGTACTTC. The variable domain in full, with the rest retrieved from reference TRBV9 and TRBJ2-5, is DSGVTQTPKHLITATGQRVTLRCSPRSGDLSVYWYQQSLDQGLQFLIQYYNGEERAKGNILERFSAQQFPDLHSELNLSSLELGDSALYFCASSVAGGEITETQYFGPGTRLLVL.

The J gene is TRBJ2-3, the V gene TRBV5-1; TRBD2 aligns across 13 bases. CDR3 length: 17 amino acids. Germline trimming cut 4 bases from V and 4 bases from J; bases unmatched to any gene: 9. The germline gives CDR1 SGHRS, CDR2 YFSETQ. The CDR3 DNA sequence: TGCGCCAGCAGCCCGCGGCGGACTAGCGGGGGTTCAGATACGCAGTATTTT. This sequence encodes CASSPRRTSGGSDTQYF.

The chain links TRBV5-4 to TRBJ2-3; D possibly corresponds to TRBD1 (6 bases). The CDR3 is 16 residues long. Germline lookup yields CDR1 SGHNT and CDR2 YYREEE (reference sequence). V was cut by 4 bases and J by 0 bases, with 15 bases left in between. CDR3 residues: CASSNRPDSSTDTQYF. For the CDR3, the DNA is TGTGCCAGCAGCAACCGCCCGGACAGCAGCACAGATACGCAGTATTTT. Using reference TRBV5-4 and TRBJ2-3 for the parts outside the CDR3, the full variable domain is ETGVTQSPTHLIKTRGQQVTLRCSSQSGHNTVSWYQQALGQGPQFIFQYYREEENGRGNFPPRFSGLQFPNYSSELNVNALELDDSALYLCASSNRPDSSTDTQYFGPGTRLTVL.

The V gene is TRBV10-1, the J gene TRBJ2-2, with a weak D call TRBD1 (5 bases). Germline V gene data show CDR1 as WNHNN and CDR2 as SYGVQD (reference sequence). Trimming removed 0 bases from V and 2 bases from J, with 7 bases in between. The CDR3 covers 15 residues. For the CDR3, the DNA is TGCGCCAGCAGTGAGTCCCAGGGAAACACCGGGGAGCTGTTTTTT. Its protein is CASSESQGNTGELFF.

The V and J genes are TRBV9 and TRBJ2-2; TRBD1 agrees at 7 bases. The CDR3 has 17 amino acids. Germline V gene data show CDR1 as SGDLS and CDR2 as YYNGEE. V shed 3 bases and J 3 bases; nucleotides not matched to a gene: 11. The CDR3 loop is CASSGYRGAPHTGELFF. DNA of the CDR3: TGTGCCAGCAGCGGCTACAGGGGCGCCCCACACACCGGGGAGCTGTTTTTT.

The gene calls are TRBV9 and TRBJ1-2; D remains unclear. Trimming removed 7 bases at V and 5 bases at J, with 12 bases between. CDR3 size: 12 residues. Per germline, CDR1 SGDLS and CDR2 YYNGEE. For the CDR3, the DNA is TGTGCCAGCGGCGGAGGGCCGTATGGCTACACCTTC. Its translation: CASGGGPYGYTF. The full variable domain, its missing parts supplied by reference TRBV9 and TRBJ1-2, is DSGVTQTPKHLITATGQRVTLRCSPRSGDLSVYWYQQSLDQGLQFLIQYYNGEERAKGNILERFSAQQFPDLHSELNLSSLELGDSALYFCASGGGPYGYTFGSGTRLTVV.

The rearrangement joins TRBV2 to TRBJ1-1; the D is unclear. Trimming took 5 bases from V and 4 from J, leaving 11 bases between them. The CDR3 is 13 residues long. Per germline, CDR1 SNHLY and CDR2 FYNNEI. The CDR3 DNA sequence: TGTGCCAGCAGTACAGAGTTCGGCACTGAAGCTTTCTTT. Protein: CASSTEFGTEAFF.

The gene calls are TRBV9 and TRBJ2-7; TRBD1 might be the D (5 bases). This CDR3 contains 14 residues. V was cut by 0 bases and J by 0 bases, with 7 bases left in between. The V gene's germline CDR1 is SGDLS and CDR2 YYNGEE. CDR3 protein: CASSVEDNSYEQYF. The CDR3, as DNA: TGTGCCAGCAGCGTAGAGGACAACTCCTACGAGCAGTACTTC.

The gene calls are TRBV5-1 and TRBJ2-1; 8 positions match TRBD1. The CDR3 has 16 residues. The germline gives CDR1 SGHRS, CDR2 YFSETQ. The J segment lost 7 bases and the V segment lost 0 bases, leaving 9 bases of the junction unmatched. The CDR3 sequence: CASSLGQGAGGNEQFF. In DNA, the CDR3 is TGCGCCAGCAGCTTGGGGCAGGGGGCAGGGGGGAATGAGCAGTTCTTC.

V usage is TRBV7-2 and J usage is TRBJ1-2; D is ambiguous. CDR1 is SGHTA, CDR2 FQGNSA, per germline. The V gene lost 1 base and the J gene lost 3 bases, with 18 bases spanning the gap. CDR3 length: 17 amino acids. The CDR3 coding sequence is TGTGCCAGCAGCTTAGTGGGCTCTTCCGGCACCGACTATGGCTACACCTTC. This gives the protein CASSLVGSSGTDYGYTF.

This clone was seen a single time. This chain joins TRBV27 and TRBJ2-1, with TRBD1 matching 10 bases. Germline CDR1 MNHEY, CDR2 SMNVEV (reference sequence). Trimming took 8 bases from V and 3 from J; bases not matched to a gene: 1. The CDR3 spans 13 residues. CDR3 coding DNA: TGTGCCAGCTGGACAGGGGGCTACAATGAGCAGTTCTTC. This encodes CASWTGGYNEQFF.

The chain has TRBV7-9 and TRBJ1-1; 9 positions match TRBD1. Trimming removed 3 bases from V and 1 base from J; junction bases left unmatched: 6. Germline lookup yields CDR1 SEHNR and CDR2 FQNEAQ (reference sequence). The CDR3 length is 16 residues. CDR3 coding DNA: TGTGCCAGCAGCTTCTATATGGGACAGGGGAACACTGAAGCTTTCTTT. It translates to CASSFYMGQGNTEAFF.